These T cell receptor beta chains were read from a single sample in a study of T cells in Graves' hyperthyroidism and ophthalmopathy. TCRdb fed the multiplex PCR reads into MiXCR, producing one record per CDR3 protein. This table holds some 300,000 distinct CDR3 sequences, roughly an eighth found once. The sequencing sample was made of blood. The receptors were gathered from a woman in her forties with Graves' hyperthyroidism. CDR3s include the opening cysteine and the closing phenylalanine or tryptophan. A D gene is named only where the DNA matches it firmly. Clone size is given for some rows only: seen once, a few or many times, or a class if the clone is expanded.

17 | TRBJ2-2 | . | TRBV11-2 | many | TGTGCCAGCAGCTTCTCGGCGGGACCAGGGAACACCGGGGAGCTGTTTTTT | CASSFSAGPGNTGELFF
14 | TRBJ2-5 | TRBD2 | TRBV6-1 | many | TGTGCCAGCAGTGCGAGCGGGAGGCCCCAGACCCAGTACTTC | CASSASGRPQTQYF
12 | TRBJ1-2 | . | TRBV12-3/TRBV12-4 | many | TGTGCCAGCCGCCTCCCCGGGGGGAGATACACCTTC | CASRLPGGRYTF
14 | TRBJ2-1 | . | TRBV20-1 | many | TGCAGTGCTAGTGATAGGGGACTCTACAATGAGCAGTTCTTC | CSASDRGLYNEQFF
14 | TRBJ1-5 | . | TRBV28 | many | TGTGCCAGCAGTGCTGGTAGCGGCAATCAGCCCCAGCATTTT | CASSAGSGNQPQHF
14 | TRBJ2-3 | TRBD2 | TRBV20-1 | many | TGCAGTGCTCGGGGGACTAGCGGATCAGATACGCAGTATTTT | CSARGTSGSDTQYF
17 | TRBJ2-3 | TRBD2 | TRBV11-3 | many | TGTGCCAGCAGCCCCGGGTCTAGCGGGAGCCCCACAGATACGCAGTATTTT | CASSPGSSGSPTDTQYF
14 | TRBJ2-7 | . | TRBV7-9 | many | TGTGCCAGCAGCTTTATGGCTATTTCCGACGAGCAGTACTTC | CASSFMAISDEQYF
18 | TRBJ2-5 | TRBD2 | TRBV24-1 | many | TGTGCCACCAGTGACCGGACCGGGGCTAGCGGGAAGTGGGAGACCCAGTACTTC | CATSDRTGASGKWETQYF
13 | TRBJ1-2 | . | TRBV18 | . | TGTGCCAGCTCCGCTAGGGCGGCTGACGGCTACACCTTC | CASSARAADGYTF
16 | TRBJ2-1 | TRBD2 | TRBV27 | many | TGTGCCAGCAGTTTTTTAGCGGGAGGCACCTACAATGAGCAGTTCTTC | CASSFLAGGTYNEQFF
14 | TRBJ1-1 | TRBD1 | TRBV7-2 | many | TGTGCCAGCAGCCCCCAGGGGGCCCGGGAAGAAGCTTTCTTT | CASSPQGAREEAFF
15 | TRBJ1-6 | . | TRBV11-2 | many | TGTGCCAGCAGCTTGCAGGGACGGGGGAATTCACCCCTCCACTTT | CASSLQGRGNSPLHF
15 | TRBJ1-1 | . | TRBV5-6 | few | TGTGCCAGCAGCTTGGCGGAGGGACAGAACACTGAAGCTTTCTTT | CASSLAEGQNTEAFF
15 | TRBJ2-3 | TRBD2 | TRBV7-9 | few | TGTGCCAGCAGTTCTCAGCGGGGTGGGACAGATACGCAGTATTTT | CASSSQRGGTDTQYF
14 | TRBJ1-1 | TRBD1 | TRBV6-1 | many | TGTGCCAGCAGTGTGGACAGGTTGGGCACTGAAGCTTTCTTT | CASSVDRLGTEAFF
13 | TRBJ2-3 | . | TRBV7-9 | . | TGTGCCAGCAGCATCTGGGACACAGATACGCAGTATTTT | CASSIWDTDTQYF
13 | TRBJ2-1 | . | TRBV3-1 | . | TGTGCCAGCAGCCAGGGCGGGGACAATGAGCAGTTCTTC | CASSQGGDNEQFF
14 | TRBJ2-3 | TRBD1 | TRBV28 | many | TGTGCCAGCAGACCTAACGACAGGGGGCGTACGCAGTATTTT | CASRPNDRGRTQYF
14 | TRBJ2-5 | TRBD1 | TRBV6-1 | many | TGTGCCAGCAGGACCGGACAGGTTCAAGAGACCCAGTACTTC | CASRTGQVQETQYF
20 | TRBJ2-1 | . | TRBV7-9 | few | TGTGCCAGCAGCTTAGCGCTAATGGGGCTAGCGAACGATATAGGGAATGAGCAGTTCTTC | CASSLALMGLANDIGNEQFF
16 | TRBJ1-4 | . | TRBV19 | . | TGTGCCAATAGCGAAACCAGGGGAATAACTAATGAAAAACTGTTTTTT | CANSETRGITNEKLFF
15 | TRBJ2-3 | TRBD1 | TRBV27 | many | TGTGCCAGCACCAAAGGGACAGCCAGCACAGATACGCAGTATTTT | CASTKGTASTDTQYF
14 | TRBJ2-2 | . | TRBV2 | . | TGTGCCAGCAACAGGAAAGCGAACACCGGGGAGCTGTTTTTT | CASNRKANTGELFF
14 | TRBJ2-7 | TRBD1 | TRBV5-6 | many | TGTGCCAGCAGCGCGACAGGGGACTCCTACGAGCAGTACTTC | CASSATGDSYEQYF
15 | TRBJ2-2 | . | TRBV2 | many | TGTGCCAGCAGGAGGGGCCAGGGTAACACCGGGGAGCTGTTTTTT | CASRRGQGNTGELFF
15 | TRBJ2-7 | . | TRBV7-2 | many | TGTGCCAGCAGCCTTGATAGAGGGGAAAGAAACGAGCAGTACTTC | CASSLDRGERNEQYF
16 | TRBJ2-4 | TRBD1 | TRBV2 | many | TGTGCCAGCAGTGATGGACAGGGGGCGGCCAAAAACATTCAGTACTTC | CASSDGQGAAKNIQYF
21 | TRBJ2-6 | . | TRBV6-4 | . | TGTGCCAGCAGTGACCCCGGACGGGACGCACCCTCCCGCTCTGGGGCCAACGTCCTGACTTTC | CASSDPGRDAPSRSGANVLTF
16 | TRBJ1-3 | TRBD1 | TRBV11-2 | many | TGTGCCAGCAGCTCTTACAGGGGAGGCTCTGGAAACACCATATATTTT | CASSSYRGGSGNTIYF
14 | TRBJ1-6 | . | TRBV11-3 | many | TGTGCCAGCAGCCCCCGGGGGGGCGAGTCACCCCTCCACTTT | CASSPRGGESPLHF
16 | TRBJ1-2 | TRBD1 | TRBV10-3 | . | TGTGCCATCAGTGAGCACACGCCGGGACAGGGACGTGGCTACACCTTC | CAISEHTPGQGRGYTF
13 | TRBJ2-1 | . | TRBV7-9 | many | TGTGCCAGCAGCTCCCTTCCTAAACATGAGCAGTTCTTC | CASSSLPKHEQFF
14 | TRBJ1-2 | TRBD1 | TRBV10-3 | many | TGTGCCATCAGTAAGCAGGGGGATTACTATGGCTACACCTTC | CAISKQGDYYGYTF
13 | TRBJ2-5 | . | TRBV7-2 | many | TGTGCCAGCAGCTTAGACAGGGAGGAGACCCAGTACTTC | CASSLDREETQYF
13 | TRBJ2-2 | . | TRBV15 | few | TGTGCCACCAGCAGGGGATACACCGGGGAGCTGTTTTTT | CATSRGYTGELFF
20 | TRBJ2-1 | . | TRBV19 | . | TGTGCCAGTAGTGCCCCACGCGGGACAGGGGGACTAGCGGAATACAATGAGCAGTTCTTC | CASSAPRGTGGLAEYNEQFF
15 | TRBJ1-2 | . | TRBV6-1 | many | TGTGCCAGCAGTGAAGCTTCGACGCCGCTCTATGGCTACACCTTC | CASSEASTPLYGYTF
16 | TRBJ2-5 | . | TRBV6-5 | many | TGTGCCAGCAGTTACTCAGGCTCGGGATTCCAAGAGACCCAGTACTTC | CASSYSGSGFQETQYF
15 | TRBJ2-1 | TRBD2 | TRBV7-8 | many | TGTGCCAGCAGCGTGACTAGCGACCCTGGGAATGAGCAGTTCTTC | CASSVTSDPGNEQFF
13 | TRBJ2-3 | . | TRBV10-3 | . | TGTGCCATCAGTGGGGAACTAGCAGATACGCAGTATTTT | CAISGELADTQYF
18 | TRBJ2-3 | TRBD2 | TRBV5-1 | many | TGCGCCAGCAGCTTCGGGACTAGCGGTGTTTCTAGCACAGATACGCAGTATTTT | CASSFGTSGVSSTDTQYF
14 | TRBJ1-5 | . | TRBV6-1 | few | TGTGCCAGCAGCCGGGGGGGGGGCAATCAGCCCCAGCATTTT | CASSRGGGNQPQHF
14 | TRBJ2-7 | . | TRBV6-2/TRBV6-3 | many | TGTGCCAGCAGTTACGGAGCGGGTAATTACGAGCAGTACTTC | CASSYGAGNYEQYF
15 | TRBJ2-7 | TRBD2 | TRBV12-3/TRBV12-4 | once | TGTGCCAGCAGTTTATGGGAGGGTAACCCCTACGAGCAGTACTTC | CASSLWEGNPYEQYF
14 | TRBJ2-1 | TRBD2 | TRBV7-2 | many | TGTGCCAGCAGCTTCCGGCGGGGGTACAATGAGCAGTTCTTC | CASSFRRGYNEQFF
12 | TRBJ1-5 | . | TRBV28 | many | TGTGCTGCCCTGGGGTTGAATCAGCCCCAGCATTTT | CAALGLNQPQHF
15 | TRBJ1-1 | TRBD1 | TRBV7-8 | many | TGTGCCAGCAGACCCAGGGGGGGGGGACAGGTTGAAGCTTTCTTT | CASRPRGGGQVEAFF
12 | TRBJ2-2 | . | TRBV13 | . | TGTGCCAGCAGCTTCGATAGCGGGGAGCTGTTTTTT | CASSFDSGELFF
17 | TRBJ2-7 | TRBD2 | TRBV6-2/TRBV6-3 | few | TGTGCCAGCAGTTACTCGTGGCCCGTTAGCGGGACCTACGAGCAGTACTTC | CASSYSWPVSGTYEQYF
16 | TRBJ2-1 | . | TRBV18 | few | TGTGCCAGCTCACCAGCGACGGGTGGGGGCGCGGGAGTGCAGTTCTTC | CASSPATGGGAGVQFF
14 | TRBJ2-1 | . | TRBV4-1 | few | TGCGCCAGCAGCCAAGATGGGCCCTACAATGAGCAGTTCTTC | CASSQDGPYNEQFF
16 | TRBJ2-1 | . | TRBV5-4 | few | TGTGCCAGCAGCCCCAACCCGAGGGCGGACTACAATGAGCAGTTCTTC | CASSPNPRADYNEQFF
15 | TRBJ2-7 | TRBD1 | TRBV28 | many | TGTGCCAGCAGTTTGGCCCAGACAGGGGGAGGCGAGCAGTACTTC | CASSLAQTGGGEQYF
11 | TRBJ2-2 | . | TRBV20-1 | . | TGCAGTGCCAAGGGCACCGGGGAGCTGTTTTTT | CSAKGTGELFF
15 | TRBJ1-3 | TRBD1 | TRBV2 | many | TGTGCCAGCAGTGTTACGGACAGGGTAGGAAACACCATATATTTT | CASSVTDRVGNTIYF
14 | TRBJ1-5 | . | TRBV27 | many | TGTGCCAGCAGTTTGGGGGGCTGGAATCAGCCCCAGCATTTT | CASSLGGWNQPQHF
14 | TRBJ2-1 | . | TRBV3-1 | many | TGTGCCAGCAGCCCTACGTTGGACTACAATGAGCAGTTCTTC | CASSPTLDYNEQFF
11 | TRBJ2-1 | . | TRBV2 | many | TGTGCCAGCAAGTGGGACAATGAGCAGTTCTTC | CASKWDNEQFF
12 | TRBJ2-1 | . | TRBV2 | many | TGTGCCAGCAGTGAATGGTCCAATGAGCAGTTCTTC | CASSEWSNEQFF